This T cell receptor beta chain was identified during a study of blood T cell repertoires in COVID-19. Study at large: Whether acute or convalescent, the COVID-19 samples came from the United States, Italy and Spain. Sources were T cells, B-cell-depleted T cells, or PBMCs; the material itself was cDNA or gDNA.

The ends lost 3 bases at V and 4 bases at J; junction bases unmatched: 7. Germline V gene sequence: CDR1 LNHDA, CDR2 SQIVND (reference sequence). The CDR3 runs 15 residues. Per the original methods: By means of reference gene primer amplification, nucleated cell counts were estimated. TCRdb's copy holds only in-frame clones and misses some; the assay was immunoSEQ multiplex PCR. The DNA was the basis for D and trimming; V, J and clone size are from that table. This table has around 80,000 clones, 65% to 85% appearing once. This sequence was found in a woman aged 80 or over with active or convalescent COVID-19. Sequenced: peripheral blood. The chain combines TRBV19 with TRBJ2-7; 9 bases are a match to TRBD1. The DNA for the CDR3 is TGTGCCAGTAGTATTCCCGGACAGGGGATTTACGAGCAGTACTTC. Protein: CASSIPGQGIYEQYF.